These T cell receptor beta chains were read from a single sample in a study of cytomegalovirus exposure and HLA in healthy donors. TCRdb keeps only in-frame clones here, not all; method: immunoSEQ multiplex PCR. Of 310,000 or so clones in the sample, roughly 89% were seen once. Sequencing was carried out using PBMCs. These receptors originate from a woman aged 18-30 years in good health and CMV-seronegative. CDR3s include the opening cysteine and the closing phenylalanine or tryptophan. D genes are given only for firm matches. The size entry is marked missing in some rows and otherwise reads once, few, many or a size class.

TRBV18,TRBD1,TRBJ1-1,.,TGTGCCAGCTCACCACTGACAGGGGGCTTTTCGATGAACACTGAAGCTTTCTTT,CASSPLTGGFSMNTEAFF
TRBV5-4,TRBD1,TRBJ2-7,.,TGTGCCAGCAGCTTGGTTGGGACAGCCAACTACGAGCAGTACTTC,CASSLVGTANYEQYF
TRBV28,TRBD1,TRBJ2-1,.,TGTGCCAGCAGTTCCCCGGGACAGGGCGCCTACAATGAGCAGTTCTTC,CASSSPGQGAYNEQFF
TRBV4-1,TRBD1,TRBJ1-5,.,TGCGCCAGCAGCCAGACTGGGACAGTCTTTTCCGGCCAGCATTTT,CASSQTGTVFSGQHF
TRBV27,.,TRBJ2-7,.,TGTGCCAGCAGTTTTACAGGGAGCTCCTACGAGCAGTACTTC,CASSFTGSSYEQYF
TRBV2,.,TRBJ1-5,.,TGTGCCAGCAGTTTCCAGGGGATAGATCAGCCCCAGCATTTT,CASSFQGIDQPQHF
TRBV9,.,TRBJ2-5,.,TGTGCCAGCAGCGTAGGAGGAGCCGGGGGATCGGACCAAGAGACCCAGTACTTC,CASSVGGAGGSDQETQYF
TRBV2,.,TRBJ1-2,.,TGTGCCAGCAGCCGGGATAGTGGCTACACCTTC,CASSRDSGYTF
TRBV7-6,TRBD1,TRBJ2-7,.,TGTGCCAGCAGCTCGGGACAGTTACTATCCTACGAGCAGTACTTC,CASSSGQLLSYEQYF
TRBV7-9,.,TRBJ1-6,.,TGTGCCAGCAGCTTAGCGCTAGGCAGGGCCGGTAATTCACCCCTCCACTTT,CASSLALGRAGNSPLHF
TRBV6-1,.,TRBJ2-7,.,TGTGCCAGCAGTCTGGACAGCTACGAGCAGTACTTC,CASSLDSYEQYF
TRBV6-1,TRBD2,TRBJ2-1,.,TGTGCCAGCAGTGAACAATGGGGGGGAAGCTCCTACAATGAGCAGTTCTTC,CASSEQWGGSSYNEQFF
TRBV19,.,TRBJ1-2,.,TGTGCCACCACAGGTGTTGTGGACTATGGCTACACCTTC,CATTGVVDYGYTF
TRBV19,TRBD1,TRBJ1-2,.,TGTGCCAGTTCACCGGGACAGGGCTCCTATGGCTACACCTTC,CASSPGQGSYGYTF
TRBV2,TRBD1,TRBJ2-7,.,TGTGCCAGCAGTGAAGGGACAGGATCCTACGAGCAGTACTTC,CASSEGTGSYEQYF
TRBV5-1,TRBD1,TRBJ1-4,once,TGCGCCAGCAGCTTGGGAGGGGGGACAGGGTCGACGAAACTGTTTTTT,CASSLGGGTGSTKLFF
TRBV7-9,.,TRBJ1-1,.,TGTTCCAGCAGTGACAAGAACACTGAAGCTTTCTTT,CSSSDKNTEAFF
TRBV20-1,.,TRBJ1-4,few,TGCAGTGCTTATAACAGGGATGAACTGTTTTTT,CSAYNRDELFF
TRBV6-1,TRBD1,TRBJ1-2,.,TGTGCCAGCAGACAGACAGGGGAGTATGGCTACACCTTC,CASRQTGEYGYTF
TRBV4-1,TRBD2,TRBJ2-3,.,TGCGCCAGCAGCCAGGATGAGCGGGGGGGGAGGACGCAGTATTTT,CASSQDERGGRTQYF